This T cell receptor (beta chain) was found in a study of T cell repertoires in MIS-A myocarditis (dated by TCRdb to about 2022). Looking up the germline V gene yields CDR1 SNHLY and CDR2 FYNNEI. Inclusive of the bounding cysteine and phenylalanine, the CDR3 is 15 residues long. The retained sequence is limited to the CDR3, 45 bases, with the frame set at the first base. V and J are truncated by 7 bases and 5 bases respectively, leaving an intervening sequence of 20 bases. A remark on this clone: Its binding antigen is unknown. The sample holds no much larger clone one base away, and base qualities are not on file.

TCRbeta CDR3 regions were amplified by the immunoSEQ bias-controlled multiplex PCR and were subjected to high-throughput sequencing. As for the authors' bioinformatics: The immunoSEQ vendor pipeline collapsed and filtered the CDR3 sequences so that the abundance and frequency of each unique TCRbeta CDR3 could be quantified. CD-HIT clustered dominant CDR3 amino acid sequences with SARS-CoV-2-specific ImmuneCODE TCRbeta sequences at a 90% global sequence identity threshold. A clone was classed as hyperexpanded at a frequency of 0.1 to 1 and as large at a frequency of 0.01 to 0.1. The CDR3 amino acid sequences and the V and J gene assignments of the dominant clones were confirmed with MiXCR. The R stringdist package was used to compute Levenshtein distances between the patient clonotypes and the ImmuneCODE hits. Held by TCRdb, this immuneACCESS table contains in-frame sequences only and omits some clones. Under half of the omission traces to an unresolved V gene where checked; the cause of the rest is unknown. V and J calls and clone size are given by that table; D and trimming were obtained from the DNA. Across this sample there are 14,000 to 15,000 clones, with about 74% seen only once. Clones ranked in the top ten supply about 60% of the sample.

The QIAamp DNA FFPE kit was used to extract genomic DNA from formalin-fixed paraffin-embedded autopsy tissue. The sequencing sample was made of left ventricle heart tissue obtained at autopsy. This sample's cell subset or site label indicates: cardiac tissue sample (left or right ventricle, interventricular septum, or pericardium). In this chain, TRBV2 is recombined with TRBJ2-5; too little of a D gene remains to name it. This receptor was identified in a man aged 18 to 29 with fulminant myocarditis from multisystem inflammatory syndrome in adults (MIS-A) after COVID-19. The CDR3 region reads CASMLGNGAWETQYF. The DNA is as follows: TGTGCCAGCATGTTGGGGAATGGTGCGTGGGAGACCCAGTACTTC.